This TCR beta chain originates from a study of regulatory T cells in long-lasting Graves disease. Time point described: newly diagnosed GD, antithyroid drugs for less than 3 months. The TCR library used RNA extracted from PBMCs. Patients all came to the study from an endocrinology department in Xi'an, China. In building TCR beta libraries, iRepertoire HTBI primers were used together with Arm-PCR of CDR3 regions. MiXCR, applied by TCRdb to the multiplex PCR reads, yields one record per CDR3 protein. The data show hundreds of thousands of distinct CDR3 sequences, about 15% seen once. The CDR3 has 16 residues. From germline, CDR1 is LGHDT and CDR2 YNNKEL (reference sequence). V lost 3 bases and J 0 bases, leaving 11 bases between the germline ends. This clonotype was found many times. The same sample was also studied in work on T cells in Graves' hyperthyroidism and ophthalmopathy. As that study records: Hyperthyroidism, newly diagnosed and lasting under 2 months, affected patients aged 18 to 65.

This specimen consisted of peripheral blood mononuclear cells (PBMCs), obtained at new diagnosis, from a patient treated with antithyroid drugs. The rearrangement joins TRBV3-1 to TRBJ2-2; perhaps TRBD1 as D (6 bases). The TCR was taken from a woman between 40 and 55 years old with Graves disease. CDR3 loop: CASSHDRSANTGELFF. The CDR3 DNA sequence: TGTGCCAGCAGCCACGACAGGTCCGCGAACACCGGGGAGCTGTTTTTT.